This entry describes one TCR beta chain. Its antigen is unknown. The record originates from a study of monozygotic twins with inflammatory bowel disease. Findings and caveats of the study: IBD patients carried less diverse TCRbeta repertoires (inverse Simpson) than healthy co-twins.

Making each TCR library took 3,000 to 4,000 ng of total RNA. From its re-call of the 5' RACE reads, TCRdb lists each CDR3 protein once, without DNA. The sample table includes 310,000 or so distinct CDR3 sequences. CDR1 is MNHEY, CDR2 SMNVEV, per germline (reference sequence). This CDR3 is 16 amino acids long. No sorting of T cells preceded isolation of total RNA from whole blood. The chain links TRBV27 to TRBJ2-2. What was sequenced was blood. The clonotype was recovered from a human donor with ulcerative colitis or Crohn's disease, or a healthy co-twin of an affected twin (not recorded which). Here the CDR3 reads CAAWASSGISPGELFF.